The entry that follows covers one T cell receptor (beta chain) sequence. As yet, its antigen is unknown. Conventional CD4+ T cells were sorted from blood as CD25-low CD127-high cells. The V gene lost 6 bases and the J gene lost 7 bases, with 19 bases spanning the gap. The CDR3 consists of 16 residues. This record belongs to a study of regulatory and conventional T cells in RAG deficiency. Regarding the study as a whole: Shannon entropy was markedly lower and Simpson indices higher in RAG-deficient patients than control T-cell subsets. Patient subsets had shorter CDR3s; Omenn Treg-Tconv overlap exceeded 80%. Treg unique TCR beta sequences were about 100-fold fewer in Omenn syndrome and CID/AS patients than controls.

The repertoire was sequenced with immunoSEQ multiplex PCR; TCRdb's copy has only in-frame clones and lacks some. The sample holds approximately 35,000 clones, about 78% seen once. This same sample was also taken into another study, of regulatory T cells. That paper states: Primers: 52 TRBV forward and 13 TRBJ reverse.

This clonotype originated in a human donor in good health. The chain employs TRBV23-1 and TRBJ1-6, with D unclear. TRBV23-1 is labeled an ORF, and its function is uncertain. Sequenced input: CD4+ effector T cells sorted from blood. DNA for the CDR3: TGCGCCAGCAGACTGTTCATTCGGGCTCAGAATTCACCCCTCCACTTT. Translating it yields CASRLFIRAQNSPLHF.